This TCR beta chain was found in a study of regulatory T cells in long-lasting Graves disease. Specified time point: newly diagnosed GD, antithyroid drugs for less than 3 months. Extracted RNA from PBMCs served as the source of the TCR library. Library construction for TCR beta used iRepertoire HTBI primers and Arm-PCR of CDR3 regions. MiXCR was run by TCRdb on the multiplex PCR reads, yielding one entry per CDR3 protein. The sample consists of 600,000 to 650,000 distinct CDR3 sequences, roughly 15% of them appearing once. The germline V gene encodes CDR1 LGHNA and CDR2 YNFKEQ. Germline trimming cut 4 bases from V and 0 bases from J; bases unmatched to any gene: 18. The CDR3 runs to 21 residues. Whole-study findings and limits: There were preferences for TRBV28, TRBJ1-2 and TRBJ2-5 in persistent disease. Whereas approximately 950 public clonotypes were shared by new patients, persistent patients shared more, at around 2,700.

As for this clonotype: Its cognate antigen is unknown.

These sequences were also reported in another study, on T cells in Graves' hyperthyroidism and ophthalmopathy. That investigation notes: Most thyroid clonotypes that were expanded above 0.001 also turned up in blood.

The chain carries TRBV4-2 and TRBJ2-1, with 10 bases aligning to TRBD2. The sequences come from peripheral blood mononuclear cells (PBMCs), collected at new diagnosis, from a patient treated with antithyroid drugs. The sequence was obtained from a young woman with Graves disease. The CDR3 coding sequence is TGTGCCAGCAGCCGCAGAGGTCCCGGGACTAGCGAGTTTCTCTCCTACAATGAGCAGTTCTTC. It specifies CASSRRGPGTSEFLSYNEQFF.